The 26 T cell receptor beta chains presented below share a single source sample, sequenced in a study of glioma-infiltrating T cells. Using RNA template, CDR3s of TCR alpha and beta were amplified with iRepertoire arm-PCR. TCRdb re-analysed the multiplex PCR reads in MiXCR, keeping a single row per CDR3 protein. This table has around 170,000 distinct CDR3 sequences, around 40% appearing once. The specimen sequenced was glioma tissue, nonneoplastic brain tissue, or PBMCs (not recorded which). The receptor set was obtained from a human donor with low-grade glioma or glioblastoma, undergoing nonglioma brain surgery, or in good health (not recorded which).

There are many counts of this clonotype. The chain recombines TRBV20-1 with TRBJ2-1; TRBD2 agrees at 10 bases. Germline V gene sequence: CDR1 DFQATT, CDR2 SNEGSKA (reference sequence). This CDR3 is 15 amino acids long. Trimming at V came to 5 bases and at J to 5 bases, leaving 9 bases not matched to a gene. Here the CDR3 reads CSAPKTSGPDNEQFF. The CDR3 nucleotides read TGCAGTGCTCCGAAGACTAGCGGGCCCGACAATGAGCAGTTCTTC.

This clonotype was recorded only once. Possible read error: a much larger clone is one base away. The J gene is TRBJ2-7, the V gene TRBV28, with TRBD1 matching over 8 bases. This CDR3 is built from 14 residues. Germline V gene lookup returns CDR1 MDHEN and CDR2 SYDVKM. Germline trimming cut 6 bases from V and 2 bases from J; bases unmatched to any gene: 6. The CDR3 is CASRKPGQAYEQYF. CDR3 nucleotide sequence: TGTGCCAGCAGGAAGCCGGGACAGGCCTACGAGCAGTACTTC.

To note about this clonotype: A much bigger clone sits one base away, suggesting this may be a read error. The gene calls are TRBV19 and TRBJ1-2; D possibly corresponds to TRBD1 (5 bases). The CDR3 sequence is 13 residues long. The germline V gene encodes CDR1 LNHDA and CDR2 SQIVND (reference sequence). V lost 2 bases and J 3 bases, leaving 7 bases between the germline ends. This CDR3 is CASSISRDYGYTF. Here the CDR3 DNA reads TGTGCCAGTAGTATATCCAGGGACTATGGCTACACCTTC.

Points on this clonotype: This CDR3 is missing its conserved last phenylalanine or tryptophan, likely due to a read error. The rearrangement joins TRBV6-6 to TRBJ1-5; D gene ambiguous. V lost 6 bases to trimming and J lost 4 bases, with 7 bases between them. CDR1 and CDR2 from the germline V gene are MNHNY and SVGAGI (reference sequence). CDR3 length: 12 residues. The CDR3 protein is CASRQKNQPQHL. The CDR3 DNA sequence: TGTGCCAGCAGACAGAAAAATCAGCCCCAGCATCTT.

A remark on this clonotype: A much larger clone is a single base away; this may be a read error. The genes are TRBV2 and TRBJ2-1; D unclear. The CDR3 sequence is 11 residues long. Germline values: CDR1 SNHLY, CDR2 FYNNEI. CDR3 DNA: TGTGACAGCAGTAAAGGTAATGAGCAGTTCTTC. This codes for CDSSKGNEQFF.

By sample share, this clonotype is medium-sized. The rearrangement links TRBV20-1 to TRBJ2-5; D is unresolved. Trimming stripped 5 bases from V and 0 bases from J, with 4 bases between. This CDR3 is built from 11 residues. Germline CDR1 is DFQATT and CDR2 is SNEGSKA (reference sequence). The CDR3 DNA reads TGCAGTGCTGAGGACCAAGAGACCCAGTACTTC. This encodes CSAEDQETQYF.

This clonotype was seen many times. The junction shows a germline mismatch at one end, possibly a read error. The CDR3 coding sequence is TGTGCCAGCAGTTTACAGGGGCAGGTAGCTTCCTTT. It specifies CASSLQGQVASF. V and J are TRBV27 and TRBJ1-1; tentative D call: TRBD1 (6 bases). CDR3 length: 12 residues. Looked up from germline, CDR1 is MNHEY and CDR2 is SMNVEV (reference sequence).

Details on this clonotype: Being one base from a much bigger clone, this may be a read error. The chain links TRBV25-1 to TRBJ2-1; TRBD2 might be the D (6 bases). This CDR3 spans 17 amino acids. Germline values: CDR1 MGHDK, CDR2 SYGVNS. V shed 4 bases and J shed 3 bases, with 19 bases lying between them. In nucleotides, the CDR3 is TGTGCCAGCAGTGCCTACTCCCCGGGAGTTGACTACAATGAGCAGTTCTTC. Translation: CASSAYSPGVDYNEQFF. Using reference TRBV25-1 and TRBJ2-1 for the parts outside the CDR3, the full variable domain is EADIYQTPRYLVIGTGKKITLECSQTMGHDKMYWYQQDPGMELHLIHYSYGVNSTEKGDLSSESTVSRIRTEHFPLTLESARPSHTSQYLCASSAYSPGVDYNEQFFGPGTRLTVL.

The chain employs TRBV20-1 and TRBJ1-5; D is uncertain. Germline values: CDR1 DFQATT, CDR2 SNEGSKA (reference sequence). With 8 bases removed from V and 2 bases from J, the gap between germline ends came to 10 bases. The CDR3 loop spans 12 amino acids. The CDR3 DNA reads as TGCAGTCTGGTGGTTGGCAATCAGCCCCAGCATTTT. Protein: CSLVVGNQPQHF.

With respect to this clonotype: This sequence may be a read error, since a much larger clone differs from it by one base. J is TRBJ2-7 and V is TRBV20-1, with 7 bases that match TRBD1. Per germline, CDR1 DFQATT and CDR2 SNEGSKA (reference sequence). J lost 1 base, V lost 6 bases, and 6 bases had no gene match. The CDR3 consists of 13 residues. DNA of the CDR3: TGCAGTGCCACGGGACAGACATCCTACGAGCAGTACTTC. As protein: CSATGQTSYEQYF.

This clonotype has a handful of counts. This chain links TRBV3-1 with TRBJ1-1; D gene ambiguous. This CDR3 is 14 amino acids long. Trimming took 2 bases from V and 2 from J, leaving 9 bases between them. CDR1 is LGHDT, CDR2 YNNKEL, per germline (reference sequence). Here the CDR3 DNA reads TGTGCCAGCAGCCAAAAACACAGTAACACTGAAGCTTTCTTT. Encoded protein: CASSQKHSNTEAFF.

This clonotype was recorded a few times. The chain joins TRBV19 to TRBJ2-1; a possible D gene is TRBD1 (6 bases). This CDR3 has 15 amino acids. The germline CDR1 and CDR2 sequences are LNHDA and SQIVND (reference sequence). V gave up 0 bases and J gave up 4 bases, with 10 bases separating them. In nucleotides, the CDR3 is TGTGCCAGTAGTATAGACAGGGGAACATACAATGAGCAGTTCTTC. Translated: CASSIDRGTYNEQFF.

This clonotype was found once. This could be a read error, since a much larger clone is one nucleotide away. The chain uses TRBV7-2 and TRBJ1-1, with D uncertain. Germline V gene data show CDR1 as SGHTA and CDR2 as FQGNSA. This CDR3 comprises 14 residues. CDR3 DNA sequence: TGTGCCAGCAGCATCATGGACGGCAACACTAAAGCTTTCTTT. Translating it yields CASSIMDGNTKAFF.

The rearrangement joins TRBV29-1 to TRBJ2-1; 10 positions match TRBD2. The germline gives CDR1 SQVTM, CDR2 ANQGSEA. This CDR3 contains 15 residues. The V segment lost 7 bases and the J segment 7 bases; nucleotides outside the gene matches: 13. This CDR3 reads CSGLNSGRRSNEQFF. The CDR3 coding sequence is TGCAGCGGACTAAATAGCGGGAGGAGGTCGAATGAGCAGTTCTTC.

J is TRBJ1-3 and V is TRBV28; D is unclear. CDR1 and CDR2 from the germline V gene are MDHEN and SYDVKM. V lost 7 bases to trimming and J lost 2 bases, with 9 bases between them. This CDR3 is built from 13 residues. The CDR3 is CASKMTAGNTIYF. DNA for the CDR3: TGTGCCAGCAAAATGACGGCTGGAAACACCATATATTTT.

This clonotype appeared a single time. The CDR3 bases are TGTGCCAGTAGCCCCGGCGGGGTACTTAGCACAGATACGCAGTATTTT. Its protein is CASSPGGVLSTDTQYF. The V call is TRBV19, the J call TRBJ2-3, with a tentative D call TRBD2 (6 bases). CDR1 is LNHDA and CDR2 is SQIVND in the germline V gene (reference sequence). This CDR3 comprises 16 residues. The V and J ends lost 6 bases and 0 bases respectively, with 16 bases between them.

This sequence joins TRBV10-3 and TRBJ1-3, with unresolved D. Germline CDR1 and CDR2: ENHRY and SYGVKD. The CDR3 has 13 amino acids. The V and J ends lost 2 bases and 4 bases respectively, with 6 bases between them. The chain's CDR3 is CAISEEAGNTIYF. The CDR3 coding sequence is TGTGCCATCAGTGAGGAGGCCGGAAACACCATATATTTT.

This clonotype was detected only a few times. The V and J genes are TRBV20-1 and TRBJ2-7; 9 nucleotides agree with TRBD1. The length of the CDR3 is 14 residues. Losses at the gene ends were 6 bases for V and 7 bases for J; bases not matched to a gene: 13. Germline V CDR1 and CDR2: DFQATT, SNEGSKA (reference sequence). In DNA, the CDR3 is TGCAGTGCAATGCCGGGACAGGGAGAGGGAGAGCAGTACTTC. Translated, it gives CSAMPGQGEGEQYF.

The table lists this clonotype with many counts. The V and J genes are TRBV27 and TRBJ1-2; no reliable D call. Germline V gene sequence: CDR1 MNHEY, CDR2 SMNVEV (reference sequence). CDR3 length: 17 residues. V shed 10 bases and J shed 8 bases, with 32 bases lying between them. CDR3 amino acids: CAIRLIPLKERVWGYTF. CDR3 nucleotide sequence: TGTGCCATCAGGCTTATCCCCTTAAAGGAGAGGGTTTGGGGCTACACCTTC.

This clonotype was seen only once. This may come from a read error, since a much larger clone is one base off. This chain links TRBV5-1 with TRBJ2-1; 11 positions agree with TRBD2. Germline values: CDR1 SGHRS, CDR2 YFSETQ. This CDR3 is built from 14 residues. With 4 bases clipped from V and 8 bases from J, the junction kept 5 bases outside the gene matches. The CDR3 spells CASSTGTSGDEQFF. CDR3 coding DNA: TGCGCCAGCAGCACCGGGACTAGCGGTGATGAGCAGTTCTTC.

Worth noting for this clonotype: Given a much more abundant clone one base away, this may be a read error. The chain has TRBV6-5 and TRBJ2-1, with 13 bases that match TRBD2. CDR1 and CDR2 from the germline V gene are MNHEY and SVGAGI. The CDR3 length is 19 residues. The CDR3 sequence: CASSRIPGTSGAPYNERFF. DNA of the CDR3: TGTGCCAGCAGTCGAATCCCCGGGACTAGCGGGGCCCCCTACAATGAGCGGTTCTTC.

The gene calls are TRBV4-1 and TRBJ1-2, with no clear D. Per the germline V gene, CDR1 is MGHRA and CDR2 is YSYEKL. The CDR3 covers 13 residues. Trimming pared 1 base from V and 8 bases from J, leaving 11 bases between. CDR3 sequence (DNA): TGCGCCAGCAGCCAAGTACCGGAGGGCGGCTACACCTTC. It codes for CASSQVPEGGYTF.

This clonotype showed up just a few times. The chain joins TRBV29-1 to TRBJ1-6; 10 bases are shared with TRBD1. V shed 6 bases, J shed 8 bases, and the junction held 4 bases outside the gene matches. Germline loops: CDR1 SQVTM, CDR2 ANQGSEA. The CDR3 runs to 13 residues. DNA for the CDR3: TGCAGCGTGGGACAGGGGCAGGATTCACCCCTCCACTTT. It specifies CSVGQGQDSPLHF.

The chain employs TRBV29-1 and TRBJ2-7; 11 nucleotides align to TRBD2. The CDR3 sequence is 16 residues long. V shed 6 bases, J shed 2 bases, and the junction held 12 bases outside the gene matches. In germline, CDR1 is SQVTM, CDR2 ANQGSEA. CDR3 bases: TGCAGCGTGAAGGGACTAGCGGAGACTTCAGCCTACGAGCAGTACTTC. This codes for CSVKGLAETSAYEQYF.

This clonotype has just one count. This may be a read error, as it is one base from a much larger clone. This chain links TRBV20-1 with TRBJ2-1, with D possibly being TRBD2 (6 bases). Trimming removed 5 bases at V and 10 bases at J, with 21 bases between. The CDR3 contains 14 residues. Germline V gene data show CDR1 as DFQATT and CDR2 as SNEGSKA (reference sequence). The CDR3 coding sequence is TGCAGTGCTGGGGGGACGGGTGAGTTCTACGAGCAGTTCTTC. Protein product: CSAGGTGEFYEQFF.

This clonotype was detected only once. A much larger clone differs by one base, so this may be a read error. The CDR3 reads CASSTGLAGINEQLF. The CDR3 DNA sequence: TGTGCCAGCAGTACGGGACTAGCGGGAATTAATGAGCAGTTATTC. The chain employs TRBV12-3 or TRBV12-4 and TRBJ2-1, with TRBD2 matching 13 bases. This CDR3 contains 15 residues.